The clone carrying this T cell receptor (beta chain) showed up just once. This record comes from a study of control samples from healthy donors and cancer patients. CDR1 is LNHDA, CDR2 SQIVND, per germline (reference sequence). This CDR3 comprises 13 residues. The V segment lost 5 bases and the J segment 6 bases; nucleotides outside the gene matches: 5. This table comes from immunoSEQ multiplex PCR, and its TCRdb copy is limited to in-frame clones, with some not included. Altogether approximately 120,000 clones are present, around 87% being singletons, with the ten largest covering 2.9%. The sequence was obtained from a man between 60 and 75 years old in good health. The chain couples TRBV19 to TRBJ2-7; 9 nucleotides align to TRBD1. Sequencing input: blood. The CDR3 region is CASSWDREGEQYF. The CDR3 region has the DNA TGTGCCAGTAGTTGGGACAGGGAAGGCGAGCAGTACTTC.